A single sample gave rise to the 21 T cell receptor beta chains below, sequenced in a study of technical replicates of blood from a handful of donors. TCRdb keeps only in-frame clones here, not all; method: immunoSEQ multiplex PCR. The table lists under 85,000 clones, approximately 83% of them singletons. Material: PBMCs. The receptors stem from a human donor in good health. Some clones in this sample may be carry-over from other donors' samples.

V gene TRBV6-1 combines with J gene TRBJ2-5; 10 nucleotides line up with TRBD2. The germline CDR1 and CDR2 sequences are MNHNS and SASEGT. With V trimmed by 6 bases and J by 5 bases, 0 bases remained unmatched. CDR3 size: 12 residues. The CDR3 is CASRLAGETQYF. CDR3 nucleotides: TGTGCCAGCAGACTAGCGGGGGAGACCCAGTACTTC.

This chain's CDR3 is CASSLGGQRGSETQYF. The CDR3 DNA sequence: TGTGCCAGCAGCTTGGGCGGTCAGCGGGGTTCAGAGACCCAGTACTTC. The J gene is TRBJ2-5, the V gene TRBV5-4; 7 positions match TRBD2. This CDR3 spans 16 amino acids. Trimming removed 0 bases from V and 4 bases from J; junction bases left unmatched: 9. CDR1 is SGHNT, CDR2 YYREEE, per germline (reference sequence).

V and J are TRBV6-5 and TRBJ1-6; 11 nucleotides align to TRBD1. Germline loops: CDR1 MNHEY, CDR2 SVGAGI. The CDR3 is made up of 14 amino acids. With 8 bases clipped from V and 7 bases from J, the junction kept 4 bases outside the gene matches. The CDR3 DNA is TGTGCCAGCCGAGGACAGGGGGCAAATTCACCCCTCCACTTT. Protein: CASRGQGANSPLHF.

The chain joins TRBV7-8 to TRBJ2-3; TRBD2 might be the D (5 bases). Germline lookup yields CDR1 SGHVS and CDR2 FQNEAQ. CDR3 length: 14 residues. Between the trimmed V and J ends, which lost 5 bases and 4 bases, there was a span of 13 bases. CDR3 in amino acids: CASSPIGGPDTQYF. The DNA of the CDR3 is TGTGCCAGCAGCCCTATTGGCGGGCCAGATACGCAGTATTTT.

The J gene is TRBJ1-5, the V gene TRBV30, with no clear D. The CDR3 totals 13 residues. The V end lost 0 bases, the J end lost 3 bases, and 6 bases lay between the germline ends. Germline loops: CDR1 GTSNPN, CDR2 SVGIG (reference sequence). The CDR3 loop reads CAWSVRVNQPQHF. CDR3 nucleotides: TGTGCCTGGAGTGTACGCGTCAATCAGCCCCAGCATTTT.

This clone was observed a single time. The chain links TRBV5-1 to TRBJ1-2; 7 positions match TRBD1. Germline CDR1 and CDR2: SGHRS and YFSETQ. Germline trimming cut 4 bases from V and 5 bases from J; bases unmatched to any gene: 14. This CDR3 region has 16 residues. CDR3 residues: CASSLGQPFRQYGYTF. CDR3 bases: TGCGCCAGCAGCCTGGGACAGCCCTTCCGACAGTATGGCTACACCTTC.

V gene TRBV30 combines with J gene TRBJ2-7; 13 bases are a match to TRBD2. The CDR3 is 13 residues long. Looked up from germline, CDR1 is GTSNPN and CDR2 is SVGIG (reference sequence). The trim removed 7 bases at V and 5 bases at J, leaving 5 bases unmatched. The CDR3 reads CAFGTSGNNEQYF. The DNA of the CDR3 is TGTGCCTTCGGGACTAGCGGGAACAACGAGCAGTACTTC.

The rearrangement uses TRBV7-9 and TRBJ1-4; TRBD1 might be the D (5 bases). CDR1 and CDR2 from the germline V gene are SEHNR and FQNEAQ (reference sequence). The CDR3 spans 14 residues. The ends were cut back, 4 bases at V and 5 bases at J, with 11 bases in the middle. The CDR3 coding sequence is TGTGCCAGCAGCTCTTGGGGGGGGAATGAAAAACTGTTTTTT. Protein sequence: CASSSWGGNEKLFF.

The CDR3 DNA follows: TGTGCCAGCAGTCAGGGGTTCAGGGGTAATGAAAAACTGTTTTTT. Encoded protein: CASSQGFRGNEKLFF. This chain uses TRBV7-2 with TRBJ1-4; tentative D call: TRBD1 (6 bases). The germline V gene has CDR1 SGHTA and CDR2 FQGNSA. V was cut by 6 bases and J by 4 bases, with 15 bases left in between. The CDR3 runs 15 residues.

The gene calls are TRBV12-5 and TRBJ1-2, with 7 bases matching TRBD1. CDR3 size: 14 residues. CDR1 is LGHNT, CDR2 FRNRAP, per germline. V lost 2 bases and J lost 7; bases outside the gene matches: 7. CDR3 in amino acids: CASGLFARGAGYTF. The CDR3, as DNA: TGTGCTAGTGGTTTGTTCGCCAGGGGGGCTGGCTACACCTTC.

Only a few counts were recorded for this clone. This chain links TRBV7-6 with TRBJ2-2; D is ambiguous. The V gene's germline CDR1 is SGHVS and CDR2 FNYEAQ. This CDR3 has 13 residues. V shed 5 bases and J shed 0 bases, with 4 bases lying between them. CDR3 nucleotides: TGTGCCAGCAGCCCTACGAACACCGGGGAGCTGTTTTTT. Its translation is CASSPTNTGELFF.

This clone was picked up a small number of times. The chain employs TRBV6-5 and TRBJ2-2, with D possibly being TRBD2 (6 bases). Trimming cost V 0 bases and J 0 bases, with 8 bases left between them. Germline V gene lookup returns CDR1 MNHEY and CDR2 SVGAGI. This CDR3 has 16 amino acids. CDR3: CASSYSPGANTGELFF. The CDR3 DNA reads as TGTGCCAGCAGTTACTCCCCGGGGGCGAACACCGGGGAGCTGTTTTTT.

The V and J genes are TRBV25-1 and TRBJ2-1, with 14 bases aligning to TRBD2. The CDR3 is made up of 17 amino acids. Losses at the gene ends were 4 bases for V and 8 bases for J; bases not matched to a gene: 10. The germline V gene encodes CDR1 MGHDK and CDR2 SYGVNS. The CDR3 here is CASSAYGTSGRTYEQFF. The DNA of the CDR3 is TGTGCCAGCAGTGCATATGGGACTAGCGGGAGAACTTATGAGCAGTTCTTC.

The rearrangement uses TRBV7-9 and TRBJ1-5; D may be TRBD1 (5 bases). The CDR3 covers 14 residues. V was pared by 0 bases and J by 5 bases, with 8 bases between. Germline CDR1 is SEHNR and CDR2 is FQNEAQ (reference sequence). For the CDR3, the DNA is TGTGCCAGCAGCTTAGCAGGGGATGATCAGCCCCAGCATTTT. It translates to CASSLAGDDQPQHF.

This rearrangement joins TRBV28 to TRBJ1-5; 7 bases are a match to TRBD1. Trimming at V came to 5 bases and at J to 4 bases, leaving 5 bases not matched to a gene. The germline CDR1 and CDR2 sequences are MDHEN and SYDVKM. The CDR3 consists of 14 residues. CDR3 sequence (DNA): TGTGCCAGCAGTAGACAGGGTTTGAATCAGCCCCAGCATTTT. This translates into CASSRQGLNQPQHF.

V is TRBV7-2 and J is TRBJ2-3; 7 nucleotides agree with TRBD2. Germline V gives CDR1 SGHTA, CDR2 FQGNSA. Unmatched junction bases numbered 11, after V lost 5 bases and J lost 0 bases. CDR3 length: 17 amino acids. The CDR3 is CASSPLPTSSSTDTQYF. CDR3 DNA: TGTGCCAGCAGCCCTCTCCCGACTAGCTCCAGCACAGATACGCAGTATTTT.

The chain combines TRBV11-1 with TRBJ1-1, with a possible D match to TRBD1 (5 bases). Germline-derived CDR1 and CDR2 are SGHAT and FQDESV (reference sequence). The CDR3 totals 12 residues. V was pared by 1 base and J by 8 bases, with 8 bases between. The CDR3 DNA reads TGTGCCAGCAGCTTAGTGGCAGGGGAAGCTTTCTTT. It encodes CASSLVAGEAFF.

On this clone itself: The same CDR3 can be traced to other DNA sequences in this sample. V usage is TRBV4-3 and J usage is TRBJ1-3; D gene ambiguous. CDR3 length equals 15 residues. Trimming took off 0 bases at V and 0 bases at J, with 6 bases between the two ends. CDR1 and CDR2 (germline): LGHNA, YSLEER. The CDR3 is CASSQERGSGNTIYF. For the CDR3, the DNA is TGCGCCAGCAGCCAAGAGAGAGGCTCTGGAAACACCATATATTTT.

Written as DNA, the CDR3 is TGCGCCAGCAGCTTCGGGACAGGGATCTACGAGCAGTACTTC. This translates into CASSFGTGIYEQYF. The chain couples TRBV5-1 to TRBJ2-7, with 9 bases lining up with TRBD1. Trimming at V came to 2 bases and at J to 3 bases, leaving 3 bases not matched to a gene. The CDR3 runs to 14 residues. Looked up from germline, CDR1 is SGHRS and CDR2 is YFSETQ.

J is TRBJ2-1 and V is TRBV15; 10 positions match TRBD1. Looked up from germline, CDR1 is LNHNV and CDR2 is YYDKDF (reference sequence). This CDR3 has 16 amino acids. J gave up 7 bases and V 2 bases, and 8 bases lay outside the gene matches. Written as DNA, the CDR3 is TGTGCCACCAGCAGACCCCGGGACAGGGGAGGAAATGAGCAGTTCTTC. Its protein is CATSRPRDRGGNEQFF.

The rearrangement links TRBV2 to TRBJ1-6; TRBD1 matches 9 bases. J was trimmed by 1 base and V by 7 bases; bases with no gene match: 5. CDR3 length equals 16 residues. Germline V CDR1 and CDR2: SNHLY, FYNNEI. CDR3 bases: TGTGCCAGCACTAGGGGACAGGGATCCTATAATTCACCCCTCCACTTT. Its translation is CASTRGQGSYNSPLHF.